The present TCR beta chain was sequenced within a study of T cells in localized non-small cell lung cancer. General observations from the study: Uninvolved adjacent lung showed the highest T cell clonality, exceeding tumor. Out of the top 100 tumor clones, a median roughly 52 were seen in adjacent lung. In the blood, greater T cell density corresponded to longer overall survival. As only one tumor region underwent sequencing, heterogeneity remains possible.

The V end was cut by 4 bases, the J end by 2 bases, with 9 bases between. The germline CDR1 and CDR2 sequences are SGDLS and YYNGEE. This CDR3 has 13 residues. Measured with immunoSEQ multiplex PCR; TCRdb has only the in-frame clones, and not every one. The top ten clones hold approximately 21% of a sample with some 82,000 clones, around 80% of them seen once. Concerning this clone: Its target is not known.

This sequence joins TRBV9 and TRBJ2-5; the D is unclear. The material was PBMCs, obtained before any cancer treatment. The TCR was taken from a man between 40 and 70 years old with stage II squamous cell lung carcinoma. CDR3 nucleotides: TGTGCCAGCAGCCGTCGGCTACAAGAGACCCAGTACTTC. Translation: CASSRRLQETQYF.